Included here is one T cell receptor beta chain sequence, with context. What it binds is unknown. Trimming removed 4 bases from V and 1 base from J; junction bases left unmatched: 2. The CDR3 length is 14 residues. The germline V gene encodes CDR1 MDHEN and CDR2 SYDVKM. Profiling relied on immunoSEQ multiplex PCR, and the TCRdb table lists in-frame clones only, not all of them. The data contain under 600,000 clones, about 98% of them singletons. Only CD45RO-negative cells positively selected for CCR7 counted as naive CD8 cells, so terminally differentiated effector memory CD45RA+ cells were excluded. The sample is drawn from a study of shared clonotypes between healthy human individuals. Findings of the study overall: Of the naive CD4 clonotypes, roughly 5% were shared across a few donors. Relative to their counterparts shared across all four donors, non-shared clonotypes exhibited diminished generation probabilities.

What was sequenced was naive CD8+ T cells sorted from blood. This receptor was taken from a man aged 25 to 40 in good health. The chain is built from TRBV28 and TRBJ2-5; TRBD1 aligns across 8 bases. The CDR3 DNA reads TGTGCCAGCAGTTCCGACAGGGGCCAAGAGACCCAGTACTTC. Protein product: CASSSDRGQETQYF.